The 23 T cell receptor beta chains below all came from one sample that was sequenced in a study of shared clonotypes between healthy human individuals. The repertoire was sequenced with immunoSEQ multiplex PCR; TCRdb's copy has only in-frame clones and lacks some. Of 650,000 to 750,000 clones listed, 60% to 80% are singletons. The sample was memory CD4+ T cells sorted from blood. Noted subset: CD45RA-negative fraction. These receptors all come from a woman in her 30s in good health.

The chain joins TRBV6-5 to TRBJ2-5; no firm D call. CDR3 length equals 12 residues. Germline V CDR1 and CDR2: MNHEY, SVGAGI. V lost 2 bases and J 5 bases, leaving 6 bases between the germline ends. CDR3 loop: CASSYRFETQYF. The CDR3, as DNA: TGTGCCAGCAGTTACCGGTTTGAGACCCAGTACTTC.

The chain is built from TRBV28 and TRBJ2-3; D perhaps matches TRBD1 (6 bases). The germline V gene encodes CDR1 MDHEN and CDR2 SYDVKM. V dropped 6 bases and J dropped 6 bases, with 16 bases sitting between them. CDR3 size: 14 residues. CDR3 DNA: TGTGCCAGCAGGCCCCAGGGGATGGTGGATACGCAGTATTTT. This translates into CASRPQGMVDTQYF.

This chain links TRBV28 with TRBJ2-6; D call uncertain. The germline gives CDR1 MDHEN, CDR2 SYDVKM. Trimming removed 8 bases from V and 2 bases from J, with 13 bases in between. There are 15 residues in the CDR3. The CDR3 DNA sequence: TGTGCCAGCGGGGAAGGACGAACTGGGGCCAACGTCCTGACTTTC. Protein product: CASGEGRTGANVLTF.

There are a few counts of this clone. The CDR3 nucleotides read TGTGCCAGCAGCTTAGGATCCGGGAACCAAGAGACCCAGTACTTC. Translated: CASSLGSGNQETQYF. The rearrangement links TRBV11-3 to TRBJ2-5, with D possibly TRBD2 on 5 matching bases. V was trimmed by 1 base and J by 0 bases, leaving 9 bases between them. Germline V lookup: CDR1 SGHNT, CDR2 YENEEA. This CDR3 has 15 residues.

This chain uses TRBV27 with TRBJ1-4; D is unclear. This CDR3 spans 15 amino acids. Germline assignment: CDR1 MNHEY and CDR2 SMNVEV (reference sequence). Trimming removed 2 bases at V and 1 base at J, with 8 bases between. The CDR3 nucleotides read TGTGCCAGCAGTTTACTCCGGGGAACTAATGAAAAACTGTTTTTT. It translates to CASSLLRGTNEKLFF.

The chain couples TRBV6-5 to TRBJ1-2; 7 nucleotides match TRBD1. This CDR3 has 14 amino acids. The V segment lost 2 bases and the J segment 6 bases; nucleotides outside the gene matches: 6. Germline V gene lookup returns CDR1 MNHEY and CDR2 SVGAGI. The CDR3 DNA reads TGTGCCAGCAGTTACGACCAGGGGGGAGATGGCTACACCTTC. Translating it yields CASSYDQGGDGYTF.

The chain links TRBV2 to TRBJ2-3, with D possibly TRBD2 on 5 matching bases. The V and J ends lost 3 bases and 7 bases respectively, with 17 bases between them. The CDR3 is 15 amino acids. Germline assignment: CDR1 SNHLY and CDR2 FYNNEI. The chain's CDR3 is CASSDPGSEVNTQYF. In DNA, the CDR3 is TGTGCCAGCAGTGACCCGGGGTCAGAAGTAAATACGCAGTATTTT.

This clone appeared a single time. The sample holds other DNA sequences that translate to the same CDR3. The V gene is TRBV5-1, the J gene TRBJ2-7; perhaps TRBD1 as D (5 bases). V was cut by 0 bases and J by 2 bases, with 12 bases left in between. This CDR3 is built from 15 residues. CDR1 SGHRS and CDR2 YFSETQ come from the germline V gene. The CDR3 coding sequence is TGCGCCAGCAGCTTGGGGGGTTCAGGGACCTACGAGCAGTACTTC. As protein: CASSLGGSGTYEQYF.

The gene calls are TRBV21-1 and TRBJ1-4; TRBD1 is the table's D call and was not checked against the DNA. TRBV21-1 is tagged as a pseudogene. The CDR3 sequence is 13 residues long. The CDR3 region is CASSWGTNEKLFF. DNA for the CDR3: TGTGCCAGCAGCTGGGGCACTAATGAAAAACTGTTTTTT.

Of note for this clone: The sample has other DNA sequences that encode this CDR3 too. Here the CDR3 DNA reads TGCGCCAGCAGCCGTGACTCGTCGCTCTACAATGAGCAGTTCTTC. It translates to CASSRDSSLYNEQFF. The chain joins TRBV5-1 to TRBJ2-1; D remains ambiguous. The CDR3 covers 15 residues. The germline gives CDR1 SGHRS, CDR2 YFSETQ. Trimming shortened V by 4 bases and J by 3 bases, and 14 bases separated the two germline ends.

CDR3: CASSSRQDPYGYTF. The CDR3 DNA sequence: TGCGCCAGCAGCTCCAGACAGGACCCCTATGGCTACACCTTC. The chain links TRBV5-1 to TRBJ1-2; tentatively, D is TRBD1 (6 bases). Germline assignment: CDR1 SGHRS and CDR2 YFSETQ. Trimming took 3 bases from V and 4 from J, leaving 13 bases between them. This CDR3 comprises 14 residues.

This chain uses TRBV28 with TRBJ1-5; 8 bases line up with TRBD1. The trim removed 7 bases at V and 8 bases at J, leaving 4 bases unmatched. The CDR3 sequence is 12 residues long. The germline V gene encodes CDR1 MDHEN and CDR2 SYDVKM. The CDR3 DNA reads TGTGCCAGCAACGACAGGGGTAAGCCCCAGCATTTT. This gives the protein CASNDRGKPQHF. The full variable domain, in which reference TRBV28 and TRBJ1-5 provide the parts outside the CDR3, is DVKVTQSSRYLVKRTGEKVFLECVQDMDHENMFWYRQDPGLGLRLIYFSYDVKMKEKGDIPEGYSVSREKKERFSLILESASTNQTSMYLCASNDRGKPQHFGDGTRLSIL.

The CDR3 loop is CASSFTNKNTEAFF. The CDR3 DNA reads TGTGCCAGCAGCTTTACAAATAAGAACACTGAAGCTTTCTTT. The gene calls are TRBV11-2 and TRBJ1-1, with D uncertain. The CDR3 is 14 amino acids. The V gene's germline CDR1 is SGHAT and CDR2 FQNNGV. V was cut by 3 bases and J by 1 base, with 9 bases left in between.

This rearrangement joins TRBV30 to TRBJ2-2, with D possibly TRBD2 on 6 matching bases. Looked up from germline, CDR1 is GTSNPN and CDR2 is SVGIG (reference sequence). Trimming cost V 0 bases and J 7 bases, with 9 bases left between them. The CDR3 contains 13 residues. CDR3 in DNA: TGTGCCTGGAGTGTACGCGGGATCGGGGAGCTGTTTTTT. Residues: CAWSVRGIGELFF.

The rearrangement links TRBV5-5 to TRBJ1-4; D gene unclear. CDR1 is SGHKS and CDR2 is YYEKEE in the germline V gene (reference sequence). Trimming pared 4 bases from V and 0 bases from J, leaving 10 bases between. The CDR3 is made up of 15 amino acids. The CDR3 DNA sequence: TGTGCCAGCAGCCCACCGGGTGCAACTAATGAAAAACTGTTTTTT. Translating it yields CASSPPGATNEKLFF.

The chain joins TRBV7-9 to TRBJ2-1, with D unclear. The V end lost 5 bases, the J end lost 3 bases, and 11 bases lay between the germline ends. This CDR3 is 14 amino acids long. Germline CDR1 and CDR2: SEHNR and FQNEAQ (reference sequence). The CDR3 is CASSAPYGYNEQFF. The CDR3 region has the DNA TGTGCCAGCAGCGCCCCCTACGGCTACAATGAGCAGTTCTTC. The whole variable domain, remainder taken from reference TRBV7-9 and TRBJ2-1, is DTGVSQNPRHKITKRGQNVTFRCDPISEHNRLYWYRQTLGQGPEFLTYFQNEAQLEKSRLLSDRFSAERPKGSFSTLEIQRTEQGDSAMYLCASSAPYGYNEQFFGPGTRLTVL.

The chain is built from TRBV2 and TRBJ2-3; 10 bases line up with TRBD2. CDR1 and CDR2 from the germline V gene are SNHLY and FYNNEI. This CDR3 is built from 15 residues. The V gene end was trimmed by 8 bases and the J gene end by 4 bases; junction bases not matched to a gene: 9. DNA of the CDR3: TGTGCCAGCCTTAAAGGGGGACTAGCGCCAGATACGCAGTATTTT. It yields the protein CASLKGGLAPDTQYF.

The chain couples TRBV10-3 to TRBJ2-3; 12 bases map to TRBD1. The CDR3 is made up of 19 amino acids. The V gene end was trimmed by 2 bases and the J gene end by 3 bases; junction bases not matched to a gene: 12. Germline V CDR1 and CDR2: ENHRY, SYGVKD. CDR3 DNA sequence: TGTGCCATCAGTGAGAGGGGACAGGGGGCCACAAGAGGTACAGATACGCAGTATTTT. Its protein is CAISERGQGATRGTDTQYF.

The rearrangement links TRBV30 to TRBJ1-3; no clear D. From germline, CDR1 is GTSNPN and CDR2 SVGIG (reference sequence). The CDR3 is 14 residues long. V was shortened by 0 bases and J by 5 bases, with 11 bases between the two germline ends. CDR3 nucleotide sequence: TGTGCCTGGAGTGTTATGGTCAGCCGAAACACCATATATTTT. It encodes CAWSVMVSRNTIYF.

The V gene is TRBV28, the J gene TRBJ1-1, with D unresolved. V was cut by 2 bases and J by 2 bases, with 9 bases left in between. CDR3 size: 14 residues. CDR1 is MDHEN, CDR2 SYDVKM, per germline. CDR3 protein: CASSLMWGNTEAFF. The CDR3 bases are TGTGCCAGCAGTTTAATGTGGGGAAACACTGAAGCTTTCTTT.

The chain joins TRBV5-1 to TRBJ2-2; 7 bases align to TRBD2. CDR1 SGHRS and CDR2 YFSETQ come from the germline V gene. The V gene end was trimmed by 0 bases and the J gene end by 6 bases; junction bases not matched to a gene: 5. This CDR3 has 15 amino acids. The CDR3 DNA is TGCGCCAGCAGCTTGGAACTAGCGCAGGCCGGGGAGCTGTTTTTT. Residues: CASSLELAQAGELFF. The variable domain in full, with the rest retrieved from reference TRBV5-1 and TRBJ2-2, is KAGVTQTPRYLIKTRGQQVTLSCSPISGHRSVSWYQQTPGQGLQFLFEYFSETQRNKGNFPGRFSGRQFSNSRSEMNVSTLELGDSALYLCASSLELAQAGELFFGEGSRLTVL.

This clone turned up a few times. The chain links TRBV7-2 to TRBJ2-7; 9 bases agree with TRBD2. CDR1 and CDR2 (germline): SGHTA, FQGNSA. V gave up 1 base and J gave up 5 bases; unmatched junction bases: 6. The CDR3 is 15 amino acids. CDR3 DNA sequence: TGTGCCAGCAGCTTAGACGCGGGAGGGATGAACGAGCAGTACTTC. The encoded protein is CASSLDAGGMNEQYF.

The chain combines TRBV11-2 with TRBJ1-2; 9 bases fit TRBD1. V dropped 2 bases and J dropped 7; count of bases not matched to a gene: 5. Germline V CDR1 and CDR2: SGHAT, FQNNGV. The CDR3 has 14 residues. CDR3 region: CASSLLQGAGGYTF. The CDR3 DNA sequence: TGTGCCAGCAGCTTATTACAGGGGGCAGGTGGCTACACCTTC. The variable domain in full, with the rest retrieved from reference TRBV11-2 and TRBJ1-2, is EAGVAQSPRYKIIEKRQSVAFWCNPISGHATLYWYQQILGQGPKLLIQFQNNGVVDDSQLPKDRFSAERLKGVDSTLKIQPAKLEDSAVYLCASSLLQGAGGYTFGSGTRLTVV.